This T cell receptor beta chain was sequenced for a study of blood T cell repertoires in COVID-19. Generated by immunoSEQ multiplex PCR, the TCRdb table keeps only in-frame clones and is missing some. In the table there are fewer than 250,000 clones, roughly 89% of which are singletons. Trimming pared 0 bases from V and 8 bases from J, leaving 16 bases between. Germline V gene lookup returns CDR1 SQVTM and CDR2 ANQGSEA. The CDR3 is 14 amino acids. The TCR sequence derives from a woman aged 25-40 years with acute COVID-19. This chain links TRBV29-1 with TRBJ1-2; D is perhaps TRBD1 (5 bases). Sequenced sample: PBMCs or T cells enriched from blood (not recorded which). The CDR3 protein is CSVEDLRQGFGYTF. In nucleotides, the CDR3 is TGCAGCGTTGAAGATCTTCGTCAGGGCTTCGGCTACACCTTC. Variable domain in full (rest from reference TRBV29-1 and TRBJ1-2): SAVISQKPSRDICQRGTSLTIQCQVDSQVTMMFWYRQQPGQSLTLIATANQGSEATYESGFVIDKFPISRPNLTFSTLTVSNMSPEDSSIYLCSVEDLRQGFGYTFGSGTRLTVV.